Presented here are 31 T cell receptor beta chains from one specimen sequenced in a study of blood T cell repertoires in COVID-19. Repertoires were generated with immunoSEQ multiplex PCR, while TCRdb's copy carries only in-frame clones and drops some. The sample contains approximately 210,000 clones, about four fifths of which appear only once. Sequencing was done on a sample of PBMCs or T cells enriched from blood (not recorded which). The receptors were gathered from a woman aged 55-69 years who had recovered from COVID-19.

The CDR3 DNA reads TGTGCCAGCAGCTTGACAGGGCTTGCCTACAATGAGCAGTTCTTC. This codes for CASSLTGLAYNEQFF. The chain has TRBV5-6 and TRBJ2-1; D perhaps matches TRBD1 (6 bases). Germline CDR1 and CDR2: SGHDT and YYEEEE. The germline V and J ends were trimmed by 1 base and 2 bases, with 10 bases remaining between them. The CDR3 is 15 residues long.

Only a few counts were recorded for this clone. The J gene is TRBJ2-5, the V gene TRBV7-3; 14 bases fit TRBD2. The V segment lost 5 bases and the J segment 1 base; nucleotides outside the gene matches: 9. Per germline, CDR1 SGHTA and CDR2 FQGTGA. CDR3 length equals 18 residues. The CDR3 DNA sequence: TGTGCCAGCAGCCGTACCGGGACTAGCGGGGGACTCCAAGAGACCCAGTACTTC. The encoded protein is CASSRTGTSGGLQETQYF.

The rearrangement joins TRBV5-6 to TRBJ2-7; 7 bases line up with TRBD2. V gave up 3 bases and J gave up 6 bases; unmatched junction bases: 15. The CDR3 loop spans 16 amino acids. The germline gives CDR1 SGHDT, CDR2 YYEEEE. The CDR3: CASSSLRDYPGLEQYF. The CDR3 DNA sequence: TGTGCCAGCAGCTCACTCCGGGACTACCCAGGGCTCGAGCAGTACTTC. The full variable domain, with the rest looked up from reference TRBV5-6 and TRBJ2-7, is DAGVTQSPTHLIKTRGQQVTLRCSPKSGHDTVSWYQQALGQGPQFIFQYYEEEERQRGNFPDRFSGHQFPNYSSELNVNALLLGDSALYLCASSSLRDYPGLEQYFGPGTRLTVT.

This chain uses TRBV6-4 with TRBJ1-1; 10 positions match TRBD1. V lost 2 bases and J lost 0; bases outside the gene matches: 9. Germline CDR1 MRHNA, CDR2 SNTAGT. The CDR3 runs to 18 residues. The CDR3 DNA reads TGTGCCAGCAGTGACCCCGGGACAGGGGTTCTACTGAACACTGAAGCTTTCTTT. Amino acid sequence: CASSDPGTGVLLNTEAFF.

This clone was found once. The chain recombines TRBV7-2 with TRBJ2-1; 15 bases are shared with TRBD2. The length of the CDR3 is 16 residues. With V trimmed by 4 bases and J by 7 bases, 5 bases remained unmatched. Germline V gene sequence: CDR1 SGHTA, CDR2 FQGNSA. The CDR3 DNA is TGTGCCAGCAGCTGGCTCGGACTAGCGGGGGGGAATGAGCAGTTCTTC. Protein sequence: CASSWLGLAGGNEQFF. Full variable domain (rest looked up from reference TRBV7-2 and TRBJ2-1): GAGVSQSPSNKVTEKGKDVELRCDPISGHTALYWYRQSLGQGLEFLIYFQGNSAPDKSGLPSDRFSAERTGGSVSTLTIQRTQQEDSAVYLCASSWLGLAGGNEQFFGPGTRLTVL.

The chain combines TRBV28 with TRBJ2-7, with TRBD2 identical over 7 bases. Germline lookup yields CDR1 MDHEN and CDR2 SYDVKM. This CDR3 comprises 15 residues. Trimming cost V 6 bases and J 3 bases; bases outside gene matches: 11. CDR3 DNA sequence: TGTGCCAGCAGCCTGATGGCGGGAGCCTTCTACGAGCAGTACTTC. Translating it yields CASSLMAGAFYEQYF.

This clone appeared a single time. Here the CDR3 reads CASSLGLEGEQFF. The CDR3 coding sequence is TGTGCCAGCAGCCTTGGCTTGGAGGGGGAGCAGTTCTTC. V and J are TRBV6-5 and TRBJ2-1; a possible D gene is TRBD2 (6 bases). The CDR3 runs to 13 residues. CDR1 and CDR2 (germline): MNHEY, SVGAGI. Trimming cost V 6 bases and J 10 bases, with 16 bases left between them.

The chain couples TRBV11-2 to TRBJ2-7, with D possibly TRBD2 on 6 matching bases. CDR1 is SGHAT, CDR2 FQNNGV, per germline. Trimming took 5 bases from V and 2 from J, leaving 13 bases between them. CDR3 length equals 14 residues. The CDR3 loop is CASSGSGSTYEQYF. The CDR3 nucleotides read TGTGCCAGCAGCGGTAGCGGTTCTACCTACGAGCAGTACTTC.

The gene calls are TRBV11-2 and TRBJ1-1; D unresolved. This CDR3 is 16 amino acids long. Germline V gene data show CDR1 as SGHAT and CDR2 as FQNNGV. V was cut by 1 base and J by 4 bases, with 16 bases left in between. CDR3: CASSLVYSRHGTEAFF. CDR3 nucleotide sequence: TGTGCCAGCAGCTTAGTGTATTCGAGGCATGGCACTGAAGCTTTCTTT.

V gene TRBV6-5 combines with J gene TRBJ2-1, with D tentatively TRBD2 (7 bases). This CDR3 spans 16 amino acids. The V end was cut by 2 bases, the J end by 5 bases, with 16 bases between. CDR1 and CDR2 (germline): MNHEY, SVGAGI. The DNA of the CDR3 is TGTGCCAGCAGTTACGGCGGGGGAGGGGGACACAATGAGCAGTTCTTC. Amino acids: CASSYGGGGGHNEQFF.

The chain has TRBV4-1 and TRBJ1-1; a weak D match, TRBD1 (5 bases). Trimming cost V 2 bases and J 4 bases, with 11 bases left between them. Germline V gene sequence: CDR1 MGHRA, CDR2 YSYEKL. The CDR3 has 14 amino acids. CDR3 DNA: TGCGCCAGCAGCCAACCCGCCAGGGTCACTGAAGCTTTCTTT. Translating gives CASSQPARVTEAFF.

This clone was observed a single time. The chain couples TRBV6-1 to TRBJ1-3, with a tentative D call TRBD1 (6 bases). This CDR3 is 16 amino acids long. The V end was cut by 4 bases, the J end by 0 bases, with 13 bases between. Germline CDR1 and CDR2: MNHNS and SASEGT. The CDR3 DNA reads as TGTGCCAGCAGTGCCCCGGGGACACCCTCTGGAAACACCATATATTTT. It yields the protein CASSAPGTPSGNTIYF.

This clone was seen a single time. The chain carries TRBV5-1 and TRBJ1-2; TRBD1 matches at 9 bases. The CDR3 is 14 amino acids. Germline CDR1 reads SGHRS; CDR2 reads YFSETQ. After removal of 3 bases from V and 3 bases from J, the junction contained 3 bases not matched to a gene. CDR3 in DNA: TGCGCCAGCAGCTCAGGGACAGGGTACTATGGCTACACCTTC. Translating gives CASSSGTGYYGYTF.

The chain links TRBV10-3 to TRBJ1-3; D may be TRBD1 (5 bases). The V gene lost 3 bases and the J gene lost 1 base, with 13 bases spanning the gap. This CDR3 contains 16 residues. Per germline, CDR1 ENHRY and CDR2 SYGVKD. The CDR3 bases are TGTGCCATCAGTGACAGCAGGGCCCAATCTGGAAACACCATATATTTT. It yields the protein CAISDSRAQSGNTIYF.

The chain joins TRBV9 to TRBJ2-1, with TRBD2 as a possible D gene (6 bases). Germline V gene lookup returns CDR1 SGDLS and CDR2 YYNGEE. The CDR3 totals 13 residues. Trimming cost V 6 bases and J 5 bases, with 12 bases left between them. The CDR3 nucleotides read TGTGCCAGCACGGCGGGACTCAACAATGAGCAGTTCTTC. This sequence encodes CASTAGLNNEQFF.

This clone appeared once. The chain links TRBV11-2 to TRBJ2-1; TRBD2 aligns across 8 bases. Trimming cost V 1 base and J 6 bases; bases outside gene matches: 2. The CDR3 runs 14 residues. CDR1 is SGHAT and CDR2 is FQNNGV in the germline V gene. As DNA, the CDR3 is TGTGCCAGCAGCTTAGCGGGAGGGGTCAATGAGCAGTTCTTC. It is translated as CASSLAGGVNEQFF.

Worth noting for this clone: Because the CDR3's place on the DNA is in doubt, the DNA is left out and the CDR3 is given as listed by TCRdb. The V gene is TRBV28, the J gene TRBJ1-1. The V gene's germline CDR1 is MDHEN and CDR2 SYDVKM. The CDR3 adds up to 14 amino acids, both ends counted. CDR3 in amino acids: CASSLAQAGGEAFF.

V gene TRBV7-2 combines with J gene TRBJ1-3; the D gene is possibly TRBD1 (6 bases). The ends were cut back, 5 bases at V and 2 bases at J, with 10 bases in the middle. The CDR3 is 14 amino acids. Looked up from germline, CDR1 is SGHTA and CDR2 is FQGNSA. The CDR3 bases are TGTGCCAGCAGCGCCCAGGGGACTGGAAACACCATATATTTT. This translates into CASSAQGTGNTIYF. Full variable domain (remainder filled in from reference TRBV7-2 and TRBJ1-3): GAGVSQSPSNKVTEKGKDVELRCDPISGHTALYWYRQSLGQGLEFLIYFQGNSAPDKSGLPSDRFSAERTGGSVSTLTIQRTQQEDSAVYLCASSAQGTGNTIYFGEGSWLTVV.

The chain is built from TRBV5-1 and TRBJ1-2; 8 bases line up with TRBD1. The CDR3 is made up of 15 amino acids. Germline CDR1 SGHRS, CDR2 YFSETQ. V dropped 2 bases and J dropped 6; count of bases not matched to a gene: 9. The CDR3 sequence: CASSFQAGGSNGYTF. The CDR3 DNA follows: TGCGCCAGCAGCTTCCAAGCAGGGGGCTCGAATGGCTACACCTTC.

This sequence joins TRBV5-4 and TRBJ1-3; D unresolved. The CDR3 sequence is 13 residues long. V dropped 2 bases and J dropped 0 bases, with 3 bases sitting between them. CDR1 SGHNT and CDR2 YYREEE come from the germline V gene (reference sequence). CDR3: CASSFGSGNTIYF. The CDR3 nucleotides are TGTGCCAGCAGCTTCGGCTCTGGAAACACCATATATTTT.

This clone counts as medium-sized. Its ends do not fully match the called genes, so a read error is possible. In DNA, the CDR3 is TGTGCCAGCAGCTTAGGGGGAGCGGGAGAGCTATACACTGAGCAGTTCTTC. It specifies CASSLGGAGELYTEQFF. The rearrangement uses TRBV7-7 and TRBJ2-1; 8 bases line up with TRBD2. CDR3 length: 17 residues. Germline V gene lookup returns CDR1 SSHAT and CDR2 FNYEAQ (reference sequence).

This clone was counted once. The genes are TRBV5-1 and TRBJ2-2, with 10 bases that match TRBD2. Germline loops: CDR1 SGHRS, CDR2 YFSETQ. V shed 5 bases, J shed 3 bases, and the junction held 13 bases outside the gene matches. The CDR3 spans 18 residues. For the CDR3, the DNA is TGCGCCAGCAGTCCCTACTTTACTAGCGGGGTAGACACCGGGGAGCTGTTTTTT. Its protein product is CASSPYFTSGVDTGELFF.

This chain joins TRBV5-6 and TRBJ2-3, with 7 bases fitting TRBD1. CDR1 and CDR2 from the germline V gene are SGHDT and YYEEEE. This CDR3 has 14 amino acids. The ends lost 4 bases at V and 8 bases at J; junction bases unmatched: 10. CDR3 bases: TGTGCCAGCAGCATTGGACAGGTTAGGGTTACGCAGTATTTT. Translating it yields CASSIGQVRVTQYF. Complete variable domain (other parts from reference TRBV5-6 and TRBJ2-3): DAGVTQSPTHLIKTRGQQVTLRCSPKSGHDTVSWYQQALGQGPQFIFQYYEEEERQRGNFPDRFSGHQFPNYSSELNVNALLLGDSALYLCASSIGQVRVTQYFGPGTRLTVL.

The gene calls are TRBV5-5 and TRBJ1-2, with D perhaps TRBD1 (6 bases). Germline V gene sequence: CDR1 SGHKS, CDR2 YYEKEE (reference sequence). This CDR3 is 14 amino acids long. Between the trimmed V and J ends, which lost 0 bases and 4 bases, there was a span of 10 bases. This chain's CDR3 is CASSLGAGVYGYTF. CDR3 DNA sequence: TGTGCCAGCAGCTTGGGGGCAGGGGTCTATGGCTACACCTTC.

This sequence joins TRBV7-8 and TRBJ2-7; the match to TRBD2 covers 10 bases. Germline V CDR1 and CDR2: SGHVS, FQNEAQ. The junction had 10 bases not matched to a gene; V was cut back by 5 bases and J by 6 bases. This CDR3 comprises 15 residues. The CDR3: CASSRVASGSPEQYF. The DNA for the CDR3 is TGTGCCAGCAGCCGAGTTGCTAGCGGGAGCCCCGAGCAGTACTTC.

This clone has only a few counts. V is TRBV7-8 and J is TRBJ1-1; possible D gene TRBD1, 6 bases. V shed 5 bases and J shed 0 bases, with 16 bases lying between them. CDR3 length: 16 residues. Germline V gene lookup returns CDR1 SGHVS and CDR2 FQNEAQ. The CDR3 here is CASSLNSGVMNTEAFF. The CDR3 DNA follows: TGTGCCAGCAGCCTAAATTCAGGGGTCATGAACACTGAAGCTTTCTTT. The full variable domain, its missing parts supplied by reference TRBV7-8 and TRBJ1-1, is GAGVSQSPRYKVAKRGQDVALRCDPISGHVSLFWYQQALGQGPEFLTYFQNEAQLDKSGLPSDRFFAERPEGSVSTLKIQRTQQEDSAVYLCASSLNSGVMNTEAFFGQGTRLTVV.

This clone was observed a single time. The V call is TRBV18, the J call TRBJ1-5; no clear D gene. V was cut by 6 bases and J by 7 bases, with 13 bases left in between. In germline, CDR1 is KGHSH, CDR2 LQKENI. CDR3 size: 13 residues. This CDR3 reads CASSSDTRQPQHF. CDR3 coding DNA: TGTGCCAGCTCGTCCGACACAAGACAGCCCCAGCATTTT.

This chain connects TRBV5-1 to TRBJ2-1; 9 nucleotides align to TRBD2. Germline CDR1 reads SGHRS; CDR2 reads YFSETQ. Trimming removed 0 bases from V and 16 bases from J; junction bases left unmatched: 11. The CDR3 is 14 residues long. The CDR3: CASSLDGTAGGRFF. The CDR3, as DNA: TGCGCCAGCAGCTTGGACGGCACAGCGGGGGGTCGTTTCTTC. The full variable domain, its missing parts supplied by reference TRBV5-1 and TRBJ2-1, is KAGVTQTPRYLIKTRGQQVTLSCSPISGHRSVSWYQQTPGQGLQFLFEYFSETQRNKGNFPGRFSGRQFSNSRSEMNVSTLELGDSALYLCASSLDGTAGGRFFGPGTRLTVL.

The rearrangement links TRBV29-1 to TRBJ1-2; TRBD1 is a possible D gene (5 bases). Germline values: CDR1 SQVTM, CDR2 ANQGSEA. V shed 4 bases and J shed 6 bases, with 24 bases lying between them. The CDR3 sequence is 16 residues long. The CDR3 protein is CSVGIPGQAFSDGYTF. The CDR3 coding sequence is TGCAGCGTTGGAATCCCAGGGCAGGCCTTCTCGGATGGCTACACCTTC.

This chain uses TRBV5-1 with TRBJ2-5; no definite D call. The ends were cut back, 3 bases at V and 0 bases at J, with 12 bases in the middle. CDR1 is SGHRS, CDR2 YFSETQ, per germline. There are 15 residues in the CDR3. The CDR3 DNA is TGCGCCAGCAGCTCACAAACCCCTTACCAAGAGACCCAGTACTTC. Its protein product is CASSSQTPYQETQYF. The complete variable domain, with remaining parts taken from reference TRBV5-1 and TRBJ2-5, reads KAGVTQTPRYLIKTRGQQVTLSCSPISGHRSVSWYQQTPGQGLQFLFEYFSETQRNKGNFPGRFSGRQFSNSRSEMNVSTLELGDSALYLCASSSQTPYQETQYFGPGTRLLVL.

This rearrangement joins TRBV5-4 to TRBJ2-3, with a weak D call TRBD2 (6 bases). V was cut by 0 bases and J by 3 bases, with 14 bases left in between. Germline V gives CDR1 SGHNT, CDR2 YYREEE (reference sequence). CDR3 size: 16 residues. CDR3 coding DNA: TGTGCCAGCAGCTTGGACTTGACCGGGAGTACAGATACGCAGTATTTT. Its protein product is CASSLDLTGSTDTQYF.